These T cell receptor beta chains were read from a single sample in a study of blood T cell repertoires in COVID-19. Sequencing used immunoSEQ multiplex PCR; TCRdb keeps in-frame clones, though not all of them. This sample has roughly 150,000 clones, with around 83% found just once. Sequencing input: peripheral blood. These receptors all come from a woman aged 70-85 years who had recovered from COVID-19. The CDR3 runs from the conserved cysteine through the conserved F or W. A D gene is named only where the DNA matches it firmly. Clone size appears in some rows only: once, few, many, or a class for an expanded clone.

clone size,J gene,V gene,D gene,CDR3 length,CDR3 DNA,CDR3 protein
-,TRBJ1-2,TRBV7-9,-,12,TGTGCCAGCAGCTTAGGACAGGTCTTCTACACCTTC,CASSLGQVFYTF
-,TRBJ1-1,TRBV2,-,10,TGTGCCACCCCGACACCTGAAGCTTTCTTT,CATPTPEAFF
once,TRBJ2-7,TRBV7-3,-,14,TGTGCCAGCAGCTTAAATGTGGGCACCTACGAGCAGTACTTC,CASSLNVGTYEQYF
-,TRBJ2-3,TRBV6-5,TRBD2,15,TGTGCCAGCAGTCTGACTAGCGGAGGCCGAGATACGCAGTATTTT,CASSLTSGGRDTQYF
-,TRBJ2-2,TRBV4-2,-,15,TGTGCCAGCAGCCAAGAAGCGGGGAACACCGGGGAGCTGTTTTTT,CASSQEAGNTGELFF
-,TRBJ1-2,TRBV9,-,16,TGTGCCAGCAGCGTAGCGGCGGGAGAGGGAGGCTATGGCTACACCTTC,CASSVAAGEGGYGYTF
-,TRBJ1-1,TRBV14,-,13,TGTGCCAGCAGCCTCGAGGCCCCCACTGAAGCTTTCTTT,CASSLEAPTEAFF
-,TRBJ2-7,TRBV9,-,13,TGTGCCAGCAGCGTACAGGGGAACCACGAGCAGTACTTC,CASSVQGNHEQYF
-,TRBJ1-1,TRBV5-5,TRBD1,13,TGTGCCAGCAGCTTGGCCAACAGGGGGCAAGCTTTCTTT,CASSLANRGQAFF
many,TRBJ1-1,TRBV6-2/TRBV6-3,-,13,TGTGCCAGCAGTCCAACAGAGAACACTGAAGCTTTCTTT,CASSPTENTEAFF
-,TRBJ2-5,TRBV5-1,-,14,TGCGCCAGCAGCTCCAACCCGGGGCAAGAGACCCAGTACTTC,CASSSNPGQETQYF
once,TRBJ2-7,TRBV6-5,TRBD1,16,TGTGCCAGCAGTTACCGGGACAGGGGCCCTGCCTACGAGCAGTACTTC,CASSYRDRGPAYEQYF
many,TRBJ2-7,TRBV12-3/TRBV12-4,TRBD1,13,TGTGCCAGCAGCCGAAACAGGGGATATGAGCAGTACTTC,CASSRNRGYEQYF
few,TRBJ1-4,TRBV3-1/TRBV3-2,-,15,TGTGCCAGCAGCCCCGGACAAGCAACTAATGAAAAACTGTTTTTT,CASSPGQATNEKLFF
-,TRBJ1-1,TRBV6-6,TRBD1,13,TGTGCCAGCGGCAGGGGGGTGAACACTGAAGCTTTCTTT,CASGRGVNTEAFF
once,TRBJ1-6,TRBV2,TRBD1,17,TGTGCCAGCAGTGAAGCTTGGGCAGGGGGCTATAATTCACCCCTCCACTTT,CASSEAWAGGYNSPLHF
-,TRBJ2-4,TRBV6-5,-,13,TGTGCCAGCTCCCAGGGGGCCAAAAACATTCAGTACTTC,CASSQGAKNIQYF
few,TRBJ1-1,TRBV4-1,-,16,TGCGCCAGCAGCCGGCCTCGCCGGGGGAGGAGCACTGAAGCTTTCTTT,CASSRPRRGRSTEAFF
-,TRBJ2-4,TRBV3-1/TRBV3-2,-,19,TGTGCCAGCAGCCAGTCCGGGGTAGGTCCACCCCTAGCCAAAAACATTCAGTACTTC,CASSQSGVGPPLAKNIQYF
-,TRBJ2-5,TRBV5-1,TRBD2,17,TGCGCCAGCAGCTTGGCGGGGACTAGCGGGGGGGCCGAGACCCAGTACTTC,CASSLAGTSGGAETQYF
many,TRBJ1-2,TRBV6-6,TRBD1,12,TGTGCCAGCAGCCAAGGGGGCTCGGGCTACACCTTC,CASSQGGSGYTF
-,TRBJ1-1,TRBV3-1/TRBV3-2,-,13,TGTGCCAGCAGCCAAGATTGGAGCCGGGGAGCTTTCTTT,CASSQDWSRGAFF
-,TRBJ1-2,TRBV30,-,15,TGTGCCTGGAGCTTAGTCTCCCTCGCTAACTATGGCTACACCTTC,CAWSLVSLANYGYTF
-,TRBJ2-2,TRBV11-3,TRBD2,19,TGTGCCAGCAGCTCTCGCCGACCGGGACTAGCGGGGGGCACCGGGGAGCTGTTTTTT,CASSSRRPGLAGGTGELFF
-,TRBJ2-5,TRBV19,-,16,TGTGCCAGTAGTATAGGGGGCGGGGCGAACCAAGAGACCCAGTACTTC,CASSIGGGANQETQYF
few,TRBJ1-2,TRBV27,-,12,TGTGCCAGCAGTTCCCAGGGTTATGGCTACACCTTC,CASSSQGYGYTF
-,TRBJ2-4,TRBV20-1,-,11,TGCAGTGCCAGTGGGGCGAACATTCAGTACTTC,CSASGANIQYF
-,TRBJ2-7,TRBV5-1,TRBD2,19,TGCGCCAGCAGCCATAAGGGTAGGCCTACTAGCGCGCACTCCTACGAGCAGTACTTC,CASSHKGRPTSAHSYEQYF
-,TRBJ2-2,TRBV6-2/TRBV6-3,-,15,TGTGCCAGCAGTTTTCGCAGGGCGAACACCGGGGAGCTGTTTTTT,CASSFRRANTGELFF
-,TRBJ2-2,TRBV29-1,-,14,TGCAGCCCCAAAAGAGGCCGGAACACCGGGGAGCTGTTTTTT,CSPKRGRNTGELFF
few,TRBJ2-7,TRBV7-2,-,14,TGTGCCAGCAGCTTCCGGACTAACTCCTACGAGCAGTACTTC,CASSFRTNSYEQYF
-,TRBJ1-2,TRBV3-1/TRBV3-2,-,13,TGTGCCAGCAGCCAACTGGCCAACTATGGCTACACCTTC,CASSQLANYGYTF
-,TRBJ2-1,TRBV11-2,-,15,TGTGCCAGCAGCTCTCGAGGGGTAGCGGTGAATGAGCAGTTCTTC,CASSSRGVAVNEQFF
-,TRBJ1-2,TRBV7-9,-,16,TGTGCCAGCAGCTTGTACAGCGGTCCACCTAACTATGGCTACACCTTC,CASSLYSGPPNYGYTF
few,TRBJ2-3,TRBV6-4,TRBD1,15,TGTGCCAGCAGTGGGACAGGGGGCGGCACAGATACGCAGTATTTT,CASSGTGGGTDTQYF